The clone carrying this TCR beta chain is a singleton in its sample. Its antigen is currently unknown. Only in-frame clones appear in the TCRdb table, and some are missing; sequencing was by immunoSEQ multiplex PCR. The table includes 78,000 or so clones, approximately 84% detected once. The data were taken from a study of T cells in localized non-small cell lung cancer. Study-level points and caveats: Detection in adjacent lung was observed for a median roughly 57 of the top 100 tumor clones.

The sample consisted of peripheral blood, taken before any cancer treatment. This receptor was obtained from a man aged 40-75 years with stage I lung adenocarcinoma.

DNA of the CDR3: TGTGCCAGCTCACCACGAACGACAGGGGATAGCAATCAGCCCCAGCATTTT. This codes for CASSPRTTGDSNQPQHF. The rearrangement joins TRBV18 to TRBJ1-5; 8 bases match TRBD1. J gave up 0 bases and V 1 base, and 5 bases lay outside the gene matches. The CDR3 contains 17 residues. CDR1 and CDR2 from the germline V gene are KGHSH and LQKENI.